These 30 T cell receptor beta chains were sequenced from one sample in a study of T cell changes during pregnancy in multiple sclerosis. Sequencing was performed with immunoSEQ multiplex PCR; in TCRdb, only in-frame clones are kept and a portion is missing. This table holds approximately 36,000 clones, 93% found once. Sample: CD4+ T cells from peripheral blood mononuclear cells, taken in the first trimester of pregnancy. The source of these receptors is a female donor with multiple sclerosis, enrolled in a pregnancy study.

This rearrangement joins TRBV4-1 to TRBJ2-1; no reliable D call. The germline gives CDR1 MGHRA, CDR2 YSYEKL. V dropped 1 base and J dropped 3 bases, with 13 bases sitting between them. The CDR3 loop spans 16 amino acids. The chain's CDR3 is CASSQGPLAHYNEQFF. CDR3 bases: TGCGCCAGCAGCCAAGGGCCCCTGGCACACTACAATGAGCAGTTCTTC.

J is TRBJ1-1 and V is TRBV30; D might be TRBD1 (6 bases). V was shortened by 2 bases and J by 5 bases, with 12 bases between the two germline ends. CDR1 is GTSNPN and CDR2 is SVGIG in the germline V gene (reference sequence). This CDR3 contains 13 residues. CDR3 amino acids: CAWSKGGKTEAFF. Written as DNA, the CDR3 is TGTGCCTGGAGTAAGGGGGGGAAAACTGAAGCTTTCTTT.

The rearrangement joins TRBV29-1 to TRBJ2-7; 9 bases fit TRBD1. V shed 7 bases, J shed 3 bases, and the junction held 7 bases outside the gene matches. This CDR3 contains 13 residues. CDR1 is SQVTM, CDR2 ANQGSEA, per germline. The CDR3 DNA reads TGCAGCGGGAGGGACAGGGATCACTACGAGCAGTACTTC. Amino acid sequence: CSGRDRDHYEQYF.

The table lists this clone with a count of one. The chain employs TRBV9 and TRBJ2-3; 9 bases line up with TRBD2. The CDR3 totals 15 residues. Unmatched junction bases numbered 5, after V lost 6 bases and J lost 0 bases. Germline-derived CDR1 and CDR2 are SGDLS and YYNGEE. This CDR3 is CASTLAGTSTDTQYF. In nucleotides, the CDR3 is TGTGCCAGCACCCTAGCGGGGACTAGCACAGATACGCAGTATTTT.

This chain links TRBV19 with TRBJ1-2; D is possibly TRBD1 (6 bases). Germline assignment: CDR1 LNHDA and CDR2 SQIVND (reference sequence). This CDR3 contains 14 residues. The V gene lost 1 base and the J gene lost 5 bases, with 11 bases spanning the gap. The CDR3, as DNA: TGTGCCAGTAGTATAGTTGGCAGGGGTTATGGCTACACCTTC. This encodes CASSIVGRGYGYTF.

The chain combines TRBV7-8 with TRBJ2-7, with TRBD1 as a possible D gene (6 bases). Trimming pared 0 bases from V and 2 bases from J, leaving 8 bases between. Germline V gives CDR1 SGHVS, CDR2 FQNEAQ. CDR3 size: 14 residues. The CDR3 here is CASSLAHRAYEQYF. The CDR3 nucleotides read TGTGCCAGCAGCTTAGCACACAGGGCCTACGAGCAGTACTTC.

The chain employs TRBV10-3 and TRBJ1-6; 8 nucleotides agree with TRBD1. The CDR3 is made up of 16 amino acids. J was trimmed by 3 bases and V by 6 bases; bases with no gene match: 7. Germline CDR1 reads ENHRY; CDR2 reads SYGVKD. The CDR3 is CAISPTGGVYNSPLHF. The CDR3 DNA is TGTGCCATCAGCCCAACAGGGGGGGTCTATAATTCACCCCTCCACTTT.

The chain combines TRBV7-2 with TRBJ2-7; 10 nucleotides match TRBD1. The ends lost 4 bases at V and 6 bases at J; junction bases unmatched: 6. This CDR3 has 14 residues. The germline gives CDR1 SGHTA, CDR2 FQGNSA. This CDR3 is CASSSTGGASEQYF. CDR3 sequence (DNA): TGTGCCAGCAGCTCGACAGGGGGCGCGTCCGAGCAGTACTTC.

This rearrangement joins TRBV21-1 to TRBJ1-3; the table's D call, TRBD1, has no DNA check behind it. TRBV21-1 represents a pseudogene. This CDR3 region has 16 residues. CDR3 region: CATVPHVGGSGNTIYF. The CDR3 DNA follows: TGTGCCACCGTACCCCATGTAGGGGGCTCTGGAAACACCATATATTTT.

V gene TRBV5-8 combines with J gene TRBJ2-4, with 8 bases fitting TRBD1. CDR3 length: 14 residues. V dropped 5 bases and J dropped 2; count of bases not matched to a gene: 3. CDR1 is SGHTS, CDR2 YDEGEE, per germline. DNA of the CDR3: TGTGCCAGCAGGGACAGGGTTCCCAAAAACATTCAGTACTTC. It yields the protein CASRDRVPKNIQYF.

The V and J genes are TRBV11-2 and TRBJ2-1; 12 bases are a match to TRBD1. The CDR3 sequence is 16 residues long. Per germline, CDR1 SGHAT and CDR2 FQNNGV. After removal of 0 bases from V and 10 bases from J, the junction contained 7 bases not matched to a gene. This CDR3 is CASSLDFGTGGEEQFF. The DNA of the CDR3 is TGTGCCAGCAGCTTAGATTTTGGGACAGGGGGCGAAGAGCAGTTCTTC.

The chain links TRBV9 to TRBJ2-7; TRBD1 matches 8 bases. The CDR3 is made up of 15 amino acids. The germline gives CDR1 SGDLS, CDR2 YYNGEE. V shed 4 bases and J 0 bases; nucleotides not matched to a gene: 6. CDR3 loop: CASSPRTGISYEQYF. For the CDR3, the DNA is TGTGCCAGCAGCCCACGGACAGGGATCTCCTACGAGCAGTACTTC.

The chain joins TRBV5-4 to TRBJ2-7, with D possibly matching TRBD2 (6 bases). The CDR3 covers 16 residues. V dropped 0 bases and J dropped 4 bases, with 17 bases sitting between them. Per the germline V gene, CDR1 is SGHNT and CDR2 is YYREEE (reference sequence). CDR3 protein: CASSLGVARETYEQYF. CDR3 coding DNA: TGTGCCAGCAGCTTGGGAGTCGCGCGGGAAACGTACGAGCAGTACTTC.

The chain recombines TRBV14 with TRBJ1-2, with TRBD1 as a possible D gene (6 bases). The germline V and J ends were trimmed by 1 base and 3 bases, with 12 bases remaining between them. There are 15 residues in the CDR3. In germline, CDR1 is SGHDN, CDR2 FVKESK. The CDR3 here is CASSQGYGGDYGYTF. The CDR3 DNA sequence: TGTGCCAGCAGCCAAGGGTATGGGGGCGACTATGGCTACACCTTC.

This chain connects TRBV7-9 to TRBJ2-3; TRBD2 is a possible D gene (6 bases). Germline assignment: CDR1 SEHNR and CDR2 FQNEAQ (reference sequence). The germline V and J ends were trimmed by 1 base and 2 bases, with 16 bases remaining between them. The CDR3 is 17 amino acids. The CDR3 is CASSLGVSSGATDTQYF. In DNA, the CDR3 is TGTGCCAGCAGCTTAGGGGTCAGTAGCGGAGCCACAGATACGCAGTATTTT.

The chain combines TRBV30 with TRBJ2-3; D is possibly TRBD2 (5 bases). CDR3 length: 14 amino acids. Per the germline V gene, CDR1 is GTSNPN and CDR2 is SVGIG (reference sequence). Written as DNA, the CDR3 is TGTGTCTGCCCGGGGTTGGGCTACACAGATACGCAGTATTTT. Its protein product is CVCPGLGYTDTQYF.

The chain recombines TRBV5-1 with TRBJ2-1; TRBD2 matches 8 bases. The J segment lost 6 bases and the V segment lost 0 bases, leaving 5 bases of the junction unmatched. The CDR3 has 15 residues. Germline CDR1 and CDR2: SGHRS and YFSETQ. CDR3 sequence: CASSLGSGRTNEQFF. CDR3 sequence (DNA): TGCGCCAGCAGCTTGGGCAGCGGGAGAACCAATGAGCAGTTCTTC.

V usage is TRBV7-8 and J usage is TRBJ1-2; perhaps TRBD1 as D (5 bases). The germline gives CDR1 SGHVS, CDR2 FQNEAQ. The CDR3 consists of 16 residues. V was trimmed by 5 bases and J by 4 bases, leaving 20 bases between them. CDR3 nucleotide sequence: TGTGCCAGCAGCCCCCGGCTCGGGGGTAGCGGCTATGGCTACACCTTC. Residues: CASSPRLGGSGYGYTF.

The chain employs TRBV5-1 and TRBJ2-2; 14 positions match TRBD2. This CDR3 is 18 amino acids long. J was trimmed by 6 bases and V by 4 bases; bases with no gene match: 11. CDR1 and CDR2 from the germline V gene are SGHRS and YFSETQ. The CDR3 here is CASSTLRGTSGGAGELFF. In nucleotides, the CDR3 is TGCGCCAGCAGCACACTCCGGGGGACTAGCGGGGGAGCCGGGGAGCTGTTTTTT. The full variable domain, its missing parts supplied by reference TRBV5-1 and TRBJ2-2, is KAGVTQTPRYLIKTRGQQVTLSCSPISGHRSVSWYQQTPGQGLQFLFEYFSETQRNKGNFPGRFSGRQFSNSRSEMNVSTLELGDSALYLCASSTLRGTSGGAGELFFGEGSRLTVL.

The chain couples TRBV10-3 to TRBJ2-7; no reliable D call. Germline values: CDR1 ENHRY, CDR2 SYGVKD. The ends were cut back, 2 bases at V and 5 bases at J, with 4 bases in the middle. The CDR3 has 11 amino acids. The CDR3 nucleotides are TGTGCCATCAGTGAGGGCCACGAGCAGTACTTC. The encoded protein is CAISEGHEQYF.

The chain carries TRBV7-9 and TRBJ2-7; TRBD2 is a possible D gene (5 bases). Germline CDR1 reads SEHNR; CDR2 reads FQNEAQ (reference sequence). V gave up 5 bases and J gave up 6 bases, with 14 bases separating them. The CDR3 is 13 residues long. The CDR3 is CASSRPSGSEQYF. Written as DNA, the CDR3 is TGTGCCAGCAGCCGCCCGTCGGGAAGCGAGCAGTACTTC. The full variable domain, rest sourced from reference TRBV7-9 and TRBJ2-7, is DTGVSQNPRHKITKRGQNVTFRCDPISEHNRLYWYRQTLGQGPEFLTYFQNEAQLEKSRLLSDRFSAERPKGSFSTLEIQRTEQGDSAMYLCASSRPSGSEQYFGPGTRLTVT.

The rearrangement links TRBV2 to TRBJ1-5, with D tentatively TRBD1 (6 bases). V lost 6 bases and J lost 10, with 13 bases in between. The CDR3 covers 12 residues. Germline values: CDR1 SNHLY, CDR2 FYNNEI. The CDR3 DNA sequence: TGTGCCAGCAGGGACAGCTCTGGACCCCAGCATTTT. It yields the protein CASRDSSGPQHF.

The chain has TRBV5-4 and TRBJ1-2, with 9 bases fitting TRBD1. CDR1 SGHNT and CDR2 YYREEE come from the germline V gene (reference sequence). The CDR3 totals 14 residues. With V trimmed by 3 bases and J by 6 bases, 6 bases remained unmatched. CDR3 region: CASSSKTGGDGYTF. For the CDR3, the DNA is TGTGCCAGCAGCTCCAAGACAGGGGGGGATGGCTACACCTTC.

The gene calls are TRBV7-2 and TRBJ1-2; 7 bases fit TRBD1. Losses at the gene ends were 5 bases for V and 0 bases for J; bases not matched to a gene: 6. Germline V gene lookup returns CDR1 SGHTA and CDR2 FQGNSA. The CDR3 is made up of 15 amino acids. CDR3 in amino acids: CASSQQGIANYGYTF. The CDR3 bases are TGTGCCAGCAGCCAACAGGGGATAGCTAACTATGGCTACACCTTC.

The chain uses TRBV6-6 and TRBJ1-1, with D uncertain. From germline, CDR1 is MNHNY and CDR2 SVGAGI (reference sequence). The length of the CDR3 is 13 residues. Trimming left V 6 bases short and J 4 bases short, with 12 bases between. The CDR3 sequence: CASRPTGGTEAFF. The CDR3 DNA reads as TGTGCCAGCAGACCGACCGGAGGCACTGAAGCTTTCTTT.

V and J are TRBV6-5 and TRBJ1-1; 7 nucleotides match TRBD1. Losses at the gene ends were 4 bases for V and 4 bases for J; bases not matched to a gene: 3. Germline V gene lookup returns CDR1 MNHEY and CDR2 SVGAGI. The CDR3 is made up of 13 amino acids. Written as DNA, the CDR3 is TGTGCCAGCAGTTTCTCAGGGGGCACTGAAGCTTTCTTT. This codes for CASSFSGGTEAFF.

This chain joins TRBV5-1 and TRBJ2-1, with D maybe TRBD2 (5 bases). Looked up from germline, CDR1 is SGHRS and CDR2 is YFSETQ. This CDR3 has 12 amino acids. Trimming shortened V by 0 bases and J by 9 bases, and 7 bases separated the two germline ends. The CDR3 reads CASSLAEGEQFF. CDR3 in DNA: TGCGCCAGCAGCTTGGCCGAGGGTGAGCAGTTCTTC.

The chain has TRBV9 and TRBJ1-2, with 9 bases aligning to TRBD1. This CDR3 is 15 amino acids long. V shed 4 bases and J 8 bases; nucleotides not matched to a gene: 12. The germline CDR1 and CDR2 sequences are SGDLS and YYNGEE. The CDR3 DNA follows: TGTGCCAGCAGCAGAACCGGGACAGGGTTCCTAGGCTACACCTTC. Amino acid sequence: CASSRTGTGFLGYTF.

This chain joins TRBV27 and TRBJ2-7; 9 bases align to TRBD1. This CDR3 is 13 amino acids long. Germline-derived CDR1 and CDR2 are MNHEY and SMNVEV (reference sequence). The ends lost 5 bases at V and 4 bases at J; junction bases unmatched: 3. The CDR3 nucleotides are TGTGCCAGCAGTGGGACAGGGCTTTACGAGCAGTACTTC. This codes for CASSGTGLYEQYF.

The chain employs TRBV4-2 and TRBJ2-7, with a possible D match to TRBD2 (7 bases). This CDR3 contains 16 residues. The ends were cut back, 0 bases at V and 0 bases at J, with 12 bases in the middle. Per the germline V gene, CDR1 is LGHNA and CDR2 is YNFKEQ. CDR3 protein: CASSQDLADSSYEQYF. CDR3 DNA sequence: TGTGCCAGCAGCCAAGATCTAGCGGACAGCTCCTACGAGCAGTACTTC.